This is a list of T cell receptor beta chains from one sample in a study of blood T cells in healthy people across ages. TCRdb redid the calling of the 5' RACE reads with MiXCR, one entry per CDR3 protein. The sample shows about 730,000 distinct CDR3 sequences, 40% to 45% of them seen only once. Material: blood. The source of these receptors is a woman between 55 and 75 years old in good health. Both conserved end residues are part of each CDR3. A D gene is named only where the DNA matches it firmly. Clone size, where shown, is once, few, many, or a class for clones that have expanded.

J gene: TRBJ2-3; D gene: -; V gene: TRBV4-3; clone size: many; CDR3 protein: CASSQDLGTSTDTQYF; CDR3 DNA: TGCGCCAGCAGCCAAGATTTGGGCACTAGCACAGATACGCAGTATTTT
J gene: TRBJ2-3; D gene: TRBD1; V gene: TRBV14; clone size: -; CDR3 protein: CASSQEGTGKYTQYF; CDR3 DNA: TGTGCCAGCAGCCAAGAAGGGACAGGGAAATATACGCAGTATTTT
J gene: TRBJ1-2; D gene: -; V gene: TRBV27; clone size: many; CDR3 protein: CASSLGAAYGYTF; CDR3 DNA: TGTGCCAGCAGCTTAGGGGCGGCCTATGGCTACACCTTC
J gene: TRBJ1-4; D gene: -; V gene: TRBV10-2; clone size: few; CDR3 protein: CASGQTTNEKLFF; CDR3 DNA: TGCGCCAGCGGTCAGACAACTAATGAAAAACTGTTTTTT
J gene: TRBJ2-1; D gene: TRBD2; V gene: TRBV7-3; clone size: -; CDR3 protein: CASSLMGTLRLAGYNEQFF; CDR3 DNA: TGTGCCAGCAGCTTAATGGGAACGCTTCGACTAGCGGGGTACAATGAGCAGTTCTTC
J gene: TRBJ1-5; D gene: -; V gene: TRBV10-3; clone size: few; CDR3 protein: CAISERGANQPQHF; CDR3 DNA: TGTGCCATCAGTGAAAGAGGGGCGAATCAGCCCCAGCATTTT
J gene: TRBJ2-2; D gene: TRBD1; V gene: TRBV5-1; clone size: few; CDR3 protein: CASTRTGPNTGELFF; CDR3 DNA: TGCGCCAGCACACGGACAGGGCCGAACACCGGGGAGCTGTTTTTT
J gene: TRBJ1-2; D gene: TRBD1; V gene: TRBV7-2; clone size: few; CDR3 protein: CASSFPGTGAEGYTF; CDR3 DNA: TGTGCCAGCAGCTTTCCCGGGACAGGGGCGGAAGGCTACACCTTC
J gene: TRBJ2-4; D gene: -; V gene: TRBV20-1; clone size: -; CDR3 protein: CSALQGFEDIQYF; CDR3 DNA: TGCAGTGCTCTTCAGGGCTTTGAGGACATTCAGTACTTC
J gene: TRBJ2-1; D gene: TRBD2; V gene: TRBV20-1; clone size: -; CDR3 protein: CSARDPVAGVRDEQFF; CDR3 DNA: TGCAGTGCTAGAGATCCGGTAGCGGGAGTAAGAGATGAGCAGTTCTTC
J gene: TRBJ2-3; D gene: TRBD1; V gene: TRBV5-1; clone size: -; CDR3 protein: CASSLWGQGTDTQYF; CDR3 DNA: TGCGCCAGCAGCTTGTGGGGACAGGGCACAGATACGCAGTATTTT
J gene: TRBJ2-2; D gene: -; V gene: TRBV7-3; clone size: -; CDR3 protein: CASSLNGGSPYTGELFF; CDR3 DNA: TGTGCCAGCAGCCTTAACGGGGGATCCCCATACACCGGGGAGCTGTTTTTT
J gene: TRBJ2-5; D gene: TRBD2; V gene: TRBV13; clone size: -; CDR3 protein: CASSFTSGKGKDTQYF; CDR3 DNA: TGTGCCAGCAGCTTTACTAGCGGGAAAGGGAAAGACACCCAGTACTTC
J gene: TRBJ2-7; D gene: TRBD2; V gene: TRBV20-1; clone size: -; CDR3 protein: CSARPGTSPGNEQYF; CDR3 DNA: TGCAGTGCTAGACCAGGGACTAGCCCGGGGAATGAGCAGTACTTC
J gene: TRBJ2-5; D gene: -; V gene: TRBV7-2; clone size: -; CDR3 protein: CASSSDIAAQETQYF; CDR3 DNA: TGTGCCAGCAGCTCAGATATAGCGGCACAAGAGACCCAGTACTTC
J gene: TRBJ2-7; D gene: TRBD2; V gene: TRBV5-1; clone size: -; CDR3 protein: CASSGSGMSYNEQYF; CDR3 DNA: TGCGCCAGCAGCGGTAGCGGGATGTCCTACAATGAGCAGTACTTC
J gene: TRBJ2-5; D gene: -; V gene: TRBV7-2; clone size: -; CDR3 protein: CASSSSGGRETQYF; CDR3 DNA: TGTGCCAGCAGCTCCTCCGGGGGTAGAGAGACCCAGTACTTC
J gene: TRBJ1-1; D gene: -; V gene: TRBV14; clone size: few; CDR3 protein: CASSQGVVTEAFF; CDR3 DNA: TGTGCCAGCAGCCAGGGGGTGGTCACTGAAGCTTTCTTT
J gene: TRBJ2-7; D gene: -; V gene: TRBV28; clone size: -; CDR3 protein: CASSHGQLYEQYF; CDR3 DNA: TGTGCCAGCAGTCACGGACAGCTCTACGAGCAGTACTTC
J gene: TRBJ2-3; D gene: TRBD2; V gene: TRBV24-1; clone size: few; CDR3 protein: CATQGLATEDTQYF; CDR3 DNA: TGTGCCACCCAGGGACTAGCAACTGAAGATACGCAGTATTTT
J gene: TRBJ2-3; D gene: TRBD2; V gene: TRBV6-1; clone size: -; CDR3 protein: CASSLAVTDTQYF; CDR3 DNA: TGTGCCAGCAGCCTAGCGGTCACAGATACGCAGTATTTT
J gene: TRBJ2-3; D gene: TRBD2; V gene: TRBV3-1; clone size: -; CDR3 protein: CASSQAETSGGDTQYF; CDR3 DNA: TGTGCCAGCAGCCAAGCGGAGACTAGCGGGGGAGATACGCAGTATTTT
J gene: TRBJ2-5; D gene: TRBD2; V gene: TRBV7-2; clone size: few; CDR3 protein: CATRLAGGLWETQYF; CDR3 DNA: TGTGCCACCAGACTAGCGGGAGGGCTCTGGGAGACCCAGTACTTC
J gene: TRBJ1-1; D gene: TRBD1; V gene: TRBV29-1; clone size: few; CDR3 protein: CSVFHGAGGPTEAFF; CDR3 DNA: TGCAGCGTTTTTCATGGGGCAGGGGGGCCCACTGAAGCTTTCTTT
J gene: TRBJ2-5; D gene: -; V gene: TRBV20-1; clone size: few; CDR3 protein: CSAPIRVGETQYF; CDR3 DNA: TGCAGTGCTCCAATCCGGGTCGGAGAGACCCAGTACTTC
J gene: TRBJ2-3; D gene: -; V gene: TRBV5-1; clone size: few; CDR3 protein: CARRRDSFTDTQYF; CDR3 DNA: TGCGCCAGACGGAGGGACTCGTTCACAGATACGCAGTATTTT
J gene: TRBJ2-1; D gene: TRBD1; V gene: TRBV27; clone size: -; CDR3 protein: CAGIGQARGLNEQFF; CDR3 DNA: TGTGCCGGCATCGGACAGGCCCGAGGTTTGAATGAGCAGTTCTTC
J gene: TRBJ2-1; D gene: TRBD2; V gene: TRBV24-1; clone size: -; CDR3 protein: CATSDNRGLASSWGNEQFF; CDR3 DNA: TGTGCCACCAGTGACAACAGGGGACTAGCTTCCTCTTGGGGCAATGAGCAGTTCTTC
J gene: TRBJ1-1; D gene: TRBD1; V gene: TRBV11-2; clone size: few; CDR3 protein: CASSLTDRGSYEAFF; CDR3 DNA: TGTGCCAGCAGCTTAACCGACAGGGGTAGTTATGAAGCTTTCTTT
J gene: TRBJ2-3; D gene: -; V gene: TRBV5-1; clone size: many; CDR3 protein: CASSLGREGTQYF; CDR3 DNA: TGCGCCAGCAGCCTAGGCAGGGAAGGTACGCAGTATTTT
J gene: TRBJ2-5; D gene: TRBD2; V gene: TRBV20-1; clone size: -; CDR3 protein: CSAREDIRGGETQYF; CDR3 DNA: TGCAGTGCTAGAGAGGACATCCGGGGAGGGGAGACCCAGTACTTC
J gene: TRBJ1-6; D gene: -; V gene: TRBV27; clone size: few; CDR3 protein: CASSSRVLNSPLHF; CDR3 DNA: TGTGCCAGCAGTAGCAGGGTTCTAAATTCACCCCTCCACTTT
J gene: TRBJ1-5; D gene: TRBD1; V gene: TRBV20-1; clone size: -; CDR3 protein: CSAREPGQGNQPQHF; CDR3 DNA: TGCAGTGCTAGAGAGCCGGGACAGGGCAATCAGCCCCAGCATTTT
J gene: TRBJ2-2; D gene: -; V gene: TRBV6-2/TRBV6-3; clone size: -; CDR3 protein: CASSRETNTGELFF; CDR3 DNA: TGTGCCAGCAGTAGGGAAACGAACACCGGGGAGCTGTTTTTT
J gene: TRBJ1-6; D gene: TRBD1; V gene: TRBV7-3; clone size: once; CDR3 protein: CASSVGQGASSPLHF; CDR3 DNA: TGTGCCAGCAGCGTTGGACAGGGGGCATCTTCACCCCTCCACTTT
J gene: TRBJ2-1; D gene: -; V gene: TRBV2; clone size: -; CDR3 protein: CASSEGGYKQFF; CDR3 DNA: TGTGCCAGCAGTGAAGGGGGCTATAAGCAGTTCTTC